This TCR beta chain was recovered during a study of cytomegalovirus exposure and HLA in healthy donors. Overall study findings and caveats: Analysis performed later showed TCR beta chains linked to HLA being more clonally expanded than equally common others. Follow-up analysis seemed to connect common viral pathogens with several of the most significant clusters identified. Researchers reportedly found TCR beta sequences accurately predicted most subjects' HLA-A and HLA-B alleles.

The PCR was carried out with 60 Vbeta primers and 13 Jbeta primers. Sequencing used immunoSEQ multiplex PCR; TCRdb keeps in-frame clones, though not all of them. The data hold more than 100,000 clones, with about three quarters observed a single time. Unrecorded immune exposures were likely, despite nominal health at sampling. This clone appeared a few times. Its antigen is not identified. The clonotype originates from a woman aged 18-29 years in good health and CMV-seronegative. The sample comprised PBMCs.

CDR3 bases: TGTGCCAGCAGCTTGGGGGCCGGGACAGGGGAAAACATTCAGTACTTC. It specifies CASSLGAGTGENIQYF. The chain recombines TRBV5-4 with TRBJ2-4, with 10 bases identical to TRBD1. Looked up from germline, CDR1 is SGHNT and CDR2 is YYREEE (reference sequence). The CDR3 spans 16 residues. V trimming: 0 bases; J trimming: 5 bases; junction bases outside the gene matches: 5. Together with reference TRBV5-4 and TRBJ2-4, the CDR3 gives the full variable domain: ETGVTQSPTHLIKTRGQQVTLRCSSQSGHNTVSWYQQALGQGPQFIFQYYREEENGRGNFPPRFSGLQFPNYSSELNVNALELDDSALYLCASSLGAGTGENIQYFGAGTRLSVL.